These T cell receptor beta chains were read from a single sample in a study of T cells after yellow fever vaccination. In TCRdb, the 5' RACE reads were re-called with MiXCR into one record per CDR3 protein. Of about 630,000 distinct CDR3 sequences detected, approximately 13% appear once; the ten largest clones hold about 15%. The sample in question was PBMCs, obtained on the day of the yellow fever booster vaccination. The receptors come from a man between 25 and 39 years old who received the YFV17D yellow fever vaccine. The CDR3 runs from the conserved cysteine through the conserved F or W. The D gene is left open where the match is weak. Size is stated for part of the rows, as once, few or many counts, or as a class when the clone is expanded.

d_gene: -
v_gene: TRBV9
len: 13
j_gene: TRBJ1-2
abundance: -
CDR3aa: CASSSDGGYGYTF
CDR3nt: TGTGCCAGCAGCTCAGACGGTGGCTATGGCTACACCTTC

d_gene: -
v_gene: TRBV6-2/TRBV6-3
len: 13
j_gene: TRBJ2-1
abundance: few
CDR3aa: CASSYDSYNEQFF
CDR3nt: TGTGCCAGCAGTTACGACAGTTACAATGAGCAGTTCTTC

d_gene: -
v_gene: TRBV7-2
len: 17
j_gene: TRBJ1-6
abundance: many
CDR3aa: CASSLQGYQGSSGPLHF
CDR3nt: TGTGCCAGCAGCTTACAGGGTTATCAGGGATCTTCGGGACCCCTCCACTTT

d_gene: -
v_gene: TRBV24-1
len: 14
j_gene: TRBJ2-1
abundance: -
CDR3aa: CATSDLPGSNEQFF
CDR3nt: TGTGCCACCAGTGATTTGCCCGGGTCAAATGAGCAGTTCTTC

d_gene: -
v_gene: TRBV28
len: 14
j_gene: TRBJ1-2
abundance: few
CDR3aa: CASSLGRTNYGYTF
CDR3nt: TGTGCCAGCAGTTTGGGACGGACGAACTATGGCTACACCTTC

d_gene: -
v_gene: TRBV7-2
len: 14
j_gene: TRBJ2-3
abundance: many
CDR3aa: CASRQNYREDTQYF
CDR3nt: TGTGCCAGCAGGCAAAATTACAGGGAAGATACGCAGTATTTT

d_gene: TRBD1
v_gene: TRBV4-3
len: 15
j_gene: TRBJ1-1
abundance: many
CDR3aa: CASSPTGVSGTEAFF
CDR3nt: TGCGCCAGCAGCCCCACAGGGGTTTCGGGCACTGAAGCTTTCTTT

d_gene: -
v_gene: TRBV7-9
len: 12
j_gene: TRBJ1-1
abundance: few
CDR3aa: CASSPRGDEAFF
CDR3nt: TGTGCCAGCAGCCCACGGGGGGATGAAGCTTTCTTT

d_gene: -
v_gene: TRBV6-1
len: 13
j_gene: TRBJ2-1
abundance: -
CDR3aa: CASSEADFNEQFF
CDR3nt: TGTGCCAGCAGTGAAGCTGACTTTAATGAGCAGTTCTTC

d_gene: TRBD2
v_gene: TRBV14
len: 16
j_gene: TRBJ2-7
abundance: -
CDR3aa: CASSQGLPSGLSEQYF
CDR3nt: TGTGCCAGCAGCCAGGGGCTGCCTAGCGGGCTCTCCGAGCAGTACTTC